The clone carrying this T cell receptor (beta chain) was detected a few times. The data stem from a study of blood T cell repertoires in COVID-19. Overall study context: Sample material is recorded as cDNA or gDNA derived from T cells, B-cell-depleted T cells, or PBMCs.

The participants were between roughly 18 and 100 years old and came from under 25 US areas. Among Cohort 3 donors, those recovered had two negative PCRs, clearance, or symptom resolution. In the study's own analysis: Amplification from reference gene primers served as the basis for estimated nucleated cell counts. TCRdb's table, derived via immunoSEQ multiplex PCR, lists solely in-frame clones and lacks some. D and trimming come from the DNA, and the V and J calls and clone size come from that table. The table has approximately 260,000 clones, around nine tenths seen once. The origin of this receptor is a woman between 18 and 30 years old who had recovered from COVID-19. Specimen: PBMCs or T cells enriched from blood (not recorded which).

The CDR3 bases are TGTGCCAGCAGTGACCCAGGGATTAGCAATCAGCCCCAGCATTTT. Translation gives CASSDPGISNQPQHF. The V and J genes are TRBV6-6 and TRBJ1-5, with a possible D match to TRBD1 (5 bases). Trimming removed 5 bases at V and 0 bases at J, with 11 bases between. Germline-derived CDR1 and CDR2 are MNHNY and SVGAGI (reference sequence). This CDR3 is 15 amino acids long.